This TCR beta chain was identified in a study of blood T cell repertoires in COVID-19. For the study at large: COVID-19 samples collected from the United States, Italy and Spain covered acute and convalescent phases.

Either two negative PCRs, clearance, or symptom resolution qualified Cohort 3 donors as recovered. The method was immunoSEQ multiplex PCR; TCRdb's version includes in-frame clones alone and lacks a portion of them. This table holds about 330,000 clones, more than 85% found once. Germline V lookup: CDR1 SNHLY, CDR2 FYNNEI. Trimming pared 3 bases from V and 4 bases from J, leaving 7 bases between. The CDR3 is 13 residues long. The sequenced material came from PBMCs or T cells enriched from blood (not recorded which). The V gene is TRBV2, the J gene TRBJ2-1; D gene unclear. The TCR originated in a woman aged 25 to 45 who had recovered from COVID-19. The CDR3 DNA sequence: TGTGCCAGCAGTGAGACTTCGTACAATGAGCAGTTCTTC. It translates to CASSETSYNEQFF.